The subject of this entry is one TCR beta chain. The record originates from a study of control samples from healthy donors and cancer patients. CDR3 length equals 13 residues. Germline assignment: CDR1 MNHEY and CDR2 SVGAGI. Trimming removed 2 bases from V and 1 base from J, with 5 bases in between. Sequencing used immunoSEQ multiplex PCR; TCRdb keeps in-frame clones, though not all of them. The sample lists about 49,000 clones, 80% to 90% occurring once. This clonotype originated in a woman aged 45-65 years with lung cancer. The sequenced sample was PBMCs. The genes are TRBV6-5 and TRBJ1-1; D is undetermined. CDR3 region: CASSYLPNTEAFF. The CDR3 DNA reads TGTGCCAGCAGTTACCTCCCGAACACTGAAGCTTTCTTT.